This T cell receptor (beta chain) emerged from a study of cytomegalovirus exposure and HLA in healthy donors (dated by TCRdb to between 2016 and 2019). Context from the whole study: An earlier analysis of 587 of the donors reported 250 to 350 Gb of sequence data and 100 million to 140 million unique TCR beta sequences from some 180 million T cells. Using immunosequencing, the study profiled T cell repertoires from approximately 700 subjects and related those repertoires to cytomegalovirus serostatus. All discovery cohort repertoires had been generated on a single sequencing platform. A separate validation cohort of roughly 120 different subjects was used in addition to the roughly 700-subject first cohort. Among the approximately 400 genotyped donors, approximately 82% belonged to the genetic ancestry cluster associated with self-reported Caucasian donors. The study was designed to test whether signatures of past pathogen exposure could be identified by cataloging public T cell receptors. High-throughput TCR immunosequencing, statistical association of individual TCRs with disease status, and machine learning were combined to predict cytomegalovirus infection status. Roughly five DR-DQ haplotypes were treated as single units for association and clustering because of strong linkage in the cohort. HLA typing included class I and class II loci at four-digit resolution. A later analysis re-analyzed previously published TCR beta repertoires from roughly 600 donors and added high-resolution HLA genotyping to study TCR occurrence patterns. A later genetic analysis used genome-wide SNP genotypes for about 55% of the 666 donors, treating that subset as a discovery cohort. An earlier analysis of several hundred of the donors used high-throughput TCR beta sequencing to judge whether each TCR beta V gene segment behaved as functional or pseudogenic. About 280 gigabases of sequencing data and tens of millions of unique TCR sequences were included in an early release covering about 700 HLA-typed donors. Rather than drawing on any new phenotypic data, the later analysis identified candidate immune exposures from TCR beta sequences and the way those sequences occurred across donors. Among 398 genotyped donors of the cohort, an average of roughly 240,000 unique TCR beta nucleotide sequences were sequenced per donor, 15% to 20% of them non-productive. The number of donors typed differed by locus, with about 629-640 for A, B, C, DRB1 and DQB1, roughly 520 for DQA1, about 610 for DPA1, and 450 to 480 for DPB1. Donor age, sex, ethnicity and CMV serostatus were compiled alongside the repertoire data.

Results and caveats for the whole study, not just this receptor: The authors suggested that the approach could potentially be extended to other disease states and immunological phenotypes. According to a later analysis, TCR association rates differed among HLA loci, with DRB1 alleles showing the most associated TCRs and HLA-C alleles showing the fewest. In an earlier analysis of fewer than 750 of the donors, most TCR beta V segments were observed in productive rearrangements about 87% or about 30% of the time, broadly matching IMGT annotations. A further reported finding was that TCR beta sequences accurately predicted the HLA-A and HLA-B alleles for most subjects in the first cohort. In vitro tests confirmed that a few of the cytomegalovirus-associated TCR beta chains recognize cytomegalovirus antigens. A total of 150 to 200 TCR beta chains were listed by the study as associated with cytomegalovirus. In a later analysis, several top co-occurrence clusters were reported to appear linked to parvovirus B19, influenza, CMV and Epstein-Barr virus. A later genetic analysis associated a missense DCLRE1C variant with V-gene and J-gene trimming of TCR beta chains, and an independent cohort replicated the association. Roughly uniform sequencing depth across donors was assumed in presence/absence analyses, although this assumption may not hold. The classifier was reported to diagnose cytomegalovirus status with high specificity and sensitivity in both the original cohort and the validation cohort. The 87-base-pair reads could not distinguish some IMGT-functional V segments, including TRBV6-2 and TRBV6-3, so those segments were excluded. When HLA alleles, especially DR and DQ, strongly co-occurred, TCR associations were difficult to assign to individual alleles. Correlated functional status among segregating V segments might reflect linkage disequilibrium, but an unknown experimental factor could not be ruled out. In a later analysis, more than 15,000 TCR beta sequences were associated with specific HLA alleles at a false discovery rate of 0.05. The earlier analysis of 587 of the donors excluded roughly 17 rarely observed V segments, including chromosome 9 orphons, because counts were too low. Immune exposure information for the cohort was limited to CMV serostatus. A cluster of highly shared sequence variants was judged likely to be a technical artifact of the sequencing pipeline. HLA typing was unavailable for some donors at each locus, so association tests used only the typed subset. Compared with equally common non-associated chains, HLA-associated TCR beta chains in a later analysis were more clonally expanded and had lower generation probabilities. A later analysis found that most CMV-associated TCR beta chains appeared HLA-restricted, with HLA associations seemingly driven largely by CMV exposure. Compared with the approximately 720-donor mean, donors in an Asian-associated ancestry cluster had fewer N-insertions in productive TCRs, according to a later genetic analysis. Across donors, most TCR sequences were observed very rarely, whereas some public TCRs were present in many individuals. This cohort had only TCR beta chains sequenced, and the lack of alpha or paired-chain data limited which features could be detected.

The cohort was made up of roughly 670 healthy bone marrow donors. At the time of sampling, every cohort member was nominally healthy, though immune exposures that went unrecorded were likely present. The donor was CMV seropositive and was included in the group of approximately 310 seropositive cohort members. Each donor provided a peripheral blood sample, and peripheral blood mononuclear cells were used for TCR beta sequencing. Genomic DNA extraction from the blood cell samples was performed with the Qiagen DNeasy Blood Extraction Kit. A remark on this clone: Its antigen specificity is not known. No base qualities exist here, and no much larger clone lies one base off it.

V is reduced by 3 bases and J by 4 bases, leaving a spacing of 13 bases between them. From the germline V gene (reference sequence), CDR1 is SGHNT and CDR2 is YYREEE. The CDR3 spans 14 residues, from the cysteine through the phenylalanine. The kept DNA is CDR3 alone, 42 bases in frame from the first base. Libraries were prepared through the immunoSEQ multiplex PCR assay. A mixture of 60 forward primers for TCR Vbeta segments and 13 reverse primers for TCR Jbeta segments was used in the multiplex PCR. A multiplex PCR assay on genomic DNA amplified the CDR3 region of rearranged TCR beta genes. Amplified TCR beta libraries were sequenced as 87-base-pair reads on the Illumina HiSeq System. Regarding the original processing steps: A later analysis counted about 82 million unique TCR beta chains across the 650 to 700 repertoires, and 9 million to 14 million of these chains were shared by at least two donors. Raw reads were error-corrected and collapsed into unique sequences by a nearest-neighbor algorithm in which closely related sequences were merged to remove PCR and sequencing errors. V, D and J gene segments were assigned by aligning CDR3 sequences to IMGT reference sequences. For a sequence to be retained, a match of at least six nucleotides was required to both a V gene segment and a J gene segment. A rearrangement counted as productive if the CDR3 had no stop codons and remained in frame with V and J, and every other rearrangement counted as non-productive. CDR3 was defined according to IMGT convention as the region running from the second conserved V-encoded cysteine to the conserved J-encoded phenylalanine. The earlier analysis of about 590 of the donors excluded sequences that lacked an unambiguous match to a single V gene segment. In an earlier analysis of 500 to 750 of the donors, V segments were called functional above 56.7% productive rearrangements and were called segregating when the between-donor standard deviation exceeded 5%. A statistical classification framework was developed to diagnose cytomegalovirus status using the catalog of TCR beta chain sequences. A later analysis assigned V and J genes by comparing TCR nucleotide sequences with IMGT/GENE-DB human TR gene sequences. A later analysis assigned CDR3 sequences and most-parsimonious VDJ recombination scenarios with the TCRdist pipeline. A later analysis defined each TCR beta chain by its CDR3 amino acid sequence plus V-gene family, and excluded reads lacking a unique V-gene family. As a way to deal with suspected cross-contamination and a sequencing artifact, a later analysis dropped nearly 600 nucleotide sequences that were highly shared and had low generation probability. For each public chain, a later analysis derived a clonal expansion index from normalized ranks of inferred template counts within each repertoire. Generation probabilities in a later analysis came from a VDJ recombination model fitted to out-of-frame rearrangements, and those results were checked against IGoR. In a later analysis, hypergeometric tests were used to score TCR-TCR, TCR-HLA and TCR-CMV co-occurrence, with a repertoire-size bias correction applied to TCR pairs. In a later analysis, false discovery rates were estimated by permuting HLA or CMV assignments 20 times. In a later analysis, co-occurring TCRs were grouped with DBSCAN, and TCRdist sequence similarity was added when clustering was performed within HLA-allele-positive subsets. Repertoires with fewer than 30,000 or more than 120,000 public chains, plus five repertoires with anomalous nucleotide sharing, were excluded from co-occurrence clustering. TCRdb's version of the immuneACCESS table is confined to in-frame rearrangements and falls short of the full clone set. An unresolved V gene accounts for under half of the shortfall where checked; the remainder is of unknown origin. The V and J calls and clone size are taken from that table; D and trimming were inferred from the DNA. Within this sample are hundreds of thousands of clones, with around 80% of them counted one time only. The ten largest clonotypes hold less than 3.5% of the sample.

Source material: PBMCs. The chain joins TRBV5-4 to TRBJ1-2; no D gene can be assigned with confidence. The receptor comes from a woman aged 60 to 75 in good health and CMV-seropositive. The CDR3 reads CASSSGGEIYGYTF. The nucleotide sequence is TGTGCCAGCAGCTCCGGAGGTGAGATCTATGGCTACACCTTC.